Listed below are T cell receptor beta chains from one sample, sequenced in a study of breast tumors, draining lymph nodes, adjacent tissues. TCRdb redid the calling of the multiplex PCR reads with MiXCR, one entry per CDR3 protein. The repertoire includes 120,000 or so distinct CDR3 sequences, around 20% of them detected once, and approximately 3.5% sits in the top ten. Sequencing used axillary lymph node tissue. These receptors all stem from a female donor with breast cancer. Some clones in this sample may be carry-over from other donors' samples. Both conserved end residues are part of each CDR3. The D gene is left open where the match is weak. The size of a clone is reported for some rows only, either as once, few or many, or as a class for expanded clones.

d_gene	abundance	len	j_gene	v_gene	CDR3nt	CDR3aa
NA	NA	18	TRBJ2-7	TRBV28	TGTGCCAGTACTTATGTGGGGGGGCTAGCCGATATCTCCTACGAGCAGTACTTC	CASTYVGGLADISYEQYF
NA	few	13	TRBJ2-5	TRBV19	TGTGCCAGTAATCAGGGGCGGAAAGAGACCCAGTACTTC	CASNQGRKETQYF
TRBD1	many	14	TRBJ2-7	TRBV29-1	TGCAGCGTTGAGTCCGGACAGGGTAGATACGAGCAGTACTTC	CSVESGQGRYEQYF
NA	few	13	TRBJ1-2	TRBV28	TGTGCCAGCAGTCCCGGGGGCCGTAGAGGCTACACCTTC	CASSPGGRRGYTF
NA	many	18	TRBJ2-1	TRBV7-6	TGTGCCAGCAGCTTAGTGGGTCGATCGGCAGTGGAGTACAATGAGCAGTTCTTC	CASSLVGRSAVEYNEQFF
NA	many	16	TRBJ1-5	TRBV20-1	TGCAGTGCTAGAGTCGGCGGGGGCCTAAGCAATCAGCCCCAGCATTTT	CSARVGGGLSNQPQHF
NA	NA	16	TRBJ2-1	TRBV5-4	TGTGCCAGCAGCTTGGGGGGATCGAGCTCCTACAGTGAGCAGTTCTTC	CASSLGGSSSYSEQFF
NA	many	11	TRBJ2-1	TRBV28	TGTGCCAGCAGTTCTGTTGATGAGCAGTTCTTC	CASSSVDEQFF
NA	NA	13	TRBJ1-4	TRBV6-1	TGTGCCAGCACTTGGGGGGGTAATGAAAAACTGCTTTTT	CASTWGGNEKLLF
NA	many	11	TRBJ2-3	TRBV20-1	TGCAGTGGCGGGATTACAGATACGCAGTATTTT	CSGGITDTQYF
TRBD1	many	15	TRBJ2-1	TRBV20-1	TGCAGTGCTCTTCAGGCCGGGACAGATTTCCATGAGCAGTTCTTC	CSALQAGTDFHEQFF
NA	many	11	TRBJ2-1	TRBV2	TGTGCCAGCAGTGTGTTCAATGAGCAGTTCTTC	CASSVFNEQFF
TRBD1	NA	15	TRBJ1-4	TRBV12-3/TRBV12-4	TGTGCCAGCAGCTTTACGACAGGGAGGGCTGAAAAACTGTTTTTT	CASSFTTGRAEKLFF
TRBD2	many	17	TRBJ2-1	TRBV7-2	TGTGCCAGCAGCGTATACGGCGGGAGGGCCACTTACAATGAGCAGTTCTTC	CASSVYGGRATYNEQFF
NA	many	14	TRBJ2-5	TRBV20-1	TGCAGTGCTTTCCACCCAGGCGGTTTAGAGACCCAGTACTTC	CSAFHPGGLETQYF
NA	NA	13	TRBJ2-3	TRBV30	TGTGCCTGGTCTCAGGGAAGCACAGATACGCAGTATTTT	CAWSQGSTDTQYF
NA	NA	17	TRBJ2-2	TRBV2	TGTGCCAGCAGCAACCGGGGACAAGGTTGGAACACCGGGGAGCTGTCTTTT	CASSNRGQGWNTGELSF
NA	few	12	TRBJ2-2	TRBV6-1	TGTGCCAGCCAGACAGACACCGGGGAGCTGTTTTTT	CASQTDTGELFF
TRBD1	many	17	TRBJ1-4	TRBV19	TGTGCCAGTAGTATCACAGGGGACCCCGCAACTAATGAAAAACTGTTTTTT	CASSITGDPATNEKLFF
NA	many	14	TRBJ1-2	TRBV9	TGTGCCAGCAGCATGGATCAGGGACGATCTGGCTACACCTTC	CASSMDQGRSGYTF
TRBD2	many	14	TRBJ2-1	TRBV10-1	TGCGCCAGCAGTGTGATAGCGGGAGCCCCCACGCAGTTCTTC	CASSVIAGAPTQFF
NA	many	13	TRBJ2-5	TRBV5-1	TGCGCCAGCAGTCGAGCGGAGACGGAGACCCAGTACTTC	CASSRAETETQYF
NA	many	12	TRBJ2-7	TRBV19	TGTGCCAGTAGGTCCAGGTCATACGAGCAGTACTTC	CASRSRSYEQYF
NA	many	17	TRBJ1-5	TRBV19	TGTGCCAGTAGTATAGATCGGACGAGGACCCAAGTTCAGCCCCAGCATTTT	CASSIDRTRTQVQPQHF
TRBD2	NA	16	TRBJ2-1	TRBV3-1	TGTGCCAGCAGCCAGTCCACTAGCGGGGGGTACAATGAGCAGTTCTTC	CASSQSTSGGYNEQFF
NA	many	15	TRBJ1-5	TRBV20-1	TGCAGTGCTCCTTGGAGTGATTATAGCAATCAGCCCCAGCATTTT	CSAPWSDYSNQPQHF
TRBD1	many	14	TRBJ2-3	TRBV6-1	TGTGCCAGCGGACAGGGTCACGGCACAGATACGCAGTATTTT	CASGQGHGTDTQYF
TRBD2	many	15	TRBJ2-5	TRBV5-6	TGTGCCAGCAGCTTCTTGCGGGGGACCCAAGAGACCCAGTACTTC	CASSFLRGTQETQYF
TRBD1	NA	18	TRBJ2-3	TRBV24-1	TGTGCCACCAGTGAATTTCAGGGGACAGGGAGGAACACGGATACGCAGTATTTT	CATSEFQGTGRNTDTQYF
TRBD2	many	16	TRBJ2-3	TRBV7-2	TGTGCCAGCACGCAAACTAGCGGGGTACCCACAGATACGCAGTATTTT	CASTQTSGVPTDTQYF
TRBD1	many	14	TRBJ2-5	TRBV10-3	TGTGCCATCAGTCCGGGACAGGGCAGGGAGACCCAGTACTTC	CAISPGQGRETQYF
TRBD2	many	15	TRBJ2-7	TRBV6-5	TGTGCCAGCAGTTCGACCATCACTAGCGCTTACGAGCAGTACTTC	CASSSTITSAYEQYF
TRBD1	many	14	TRBJ1-3	TRBV15	TGTGCCACCAGCGGGGACAGGGTCGGAAACACCATATATTTT	CATSGDRVGNTIYF
TRBD1	many	14	TRBJ1-6	TRBV6-2/TRBV6-3	TGTGCCAGCAGTGACCGGGACAGTAGCGGGTCCCTCCACTTT	CASSDRDSSGSLHF
NA	many	14	TRBJ1-6	TRBV9	TGTGCCAGCAGCGAGGGTCGGCGGAATTCACCCCTCCACTTT	CASSEGRRNSPLHF
NA	many	14	TRBJ2-3	TRBV3-1	TGTGCCAGCAGCCAAGGCCTGACCACAGATACGCAGTATTTT	CASSQGLTTDTQYF
TRBD2	NA	13	TRBJ2-4	TRBV7-9	TGTGCCAGCAGCATTACGGGGGGGCGCATTCAGTACTTC	CASSITGGRIQYF
NA	many	10	TRBJ2-2	TRBV7-9	TGTGCCAAGGGCACCGGGGAGCTGTTTTTT	CAKGTGELFF
NA	few	13	TRBJ2-7	TRBV3-1	TGTGCCGGCAGCCAGCGCAATCGGAGGGAGCAGTACTTC	CAGSQRNRREQYF
NA	many	11	TRBJ2-7	TRBV30	TGTGCCTGGAAGCGGGTTTACGAGCAGTACTTC	CAWKRVYEQYF
NA	NA	13	TRBJ1-4	TRBV28	TGTGCCAGCAGTTTATTGTCGGATGAAAAACTGTTTTTT	CASSLLSDEKLFF
NA	NA	13	TRBJ2-1	TRBV5-4	TGTGCCAGCAGCTTCCTGGGTAGGGACGAGCAGTTCTTC	CASSFLGRDEQFF
NA	NA	16	TRBJ2-1	TRBV5-1	TGCGCCAGCAGCTTGGAGGGCGGAGGGGGGGTGGATGAGCAGTTCTTC	CASSLEGGGGVDEQFF
NA	many	15	TRBJ1-4	TRBV20-1	TGCAGTGCTAGAAACCACGGACAGAGTAATGAAAAACTGTTTTTT	CSARNHGQSNEKLFF
TRBD1	many	16	TRBJ2-7	TRBV5-1	TGCGCCAGCAGCTCTGGGACAGGGACCTTCTCCTACGAGCAGTACTTC	CASSSGTGTFSYEQYF
NA	many	15	TRBJ1-2	TRBV7-9	TGTGCCAGCAGCTTTGGGCAGAACGACAACTATGGCTACACCTTC	CASSFGQNDNYGYTF
TRBD2	many	14	TRBJ2-3	TRBV7-3	TGTGCCAGCAGCTTAATAGCGGGGGGAAGAACGCAGTATTTT	CASSLIAGGRTQYF
TRBD2	many	17	TRBJ2-7	TRBV4-2	TGTGCCAGCAGCCAAGCCTCCACGGGAGGGCGCCCCTACGAGCAGTACTTC	CASSQASTGGRPYEQYF
NA	many	15	TRBJ2-5	TRBV7-2	TGTGCCAGCAGCTTAGCCCCGCGGGTTCAAGAGACCCAGTACTTC	CASSLAPRVQETQYF
TRBD1	NA	15	TRBJ1-1	TRBV7-9	TGTGCCAGCAGCCCCACCAGGGGGATGGGCGCTGAAGCTTTCTTT	CASSPTRGMGAEAFF
NA	many	16	TRBJ2-2	TRBV20-1	TGCAGTGCTAGAGTCCCCGGGAGAGCGAACACCGGGGAGCTGTTTTTT	CSARVPGRANTGELFF
NA	many	15	TRBJ2-2	TRBV25-1	TGTGCCAGCAGTGATCTGGGGAGAAACACCGGGGAGCTGTTTTTT	CASSDLGRNTGELFF
NA	many	15	TRBJ2-5	TRBV7-9	TGTGCCAGCAGCCACCCGGGACTCGACCCGGAGACCCAGTACTTC	CASSHPGLDPETQYF
NA	many	13	TRBJ1-4	TRBV10-3	TGTGCCATCAGTGAGCTAGCTAATGAAAAACTGTTTTTT	CAISELANEKLFF
TRBD2	few	18	TRBJ2-3	TRBV28	TGTGCCAGCAGTTCTCCGCCGGCGGGAGGGTTGCATAGAGATACGCAGTATTTT	CASSSPPAGGLHRDTQYF
TRBD2	many	15	TRBJ2-5	TRBV2	TGTGCCAGCAGGGAATCCGGGACTAGCGTAGAGACCCAGTACTTC	CASRESGTSVETQYF
TRBD2	many	12	TRBJ2-4	TRBV6-5	TGTGCCAGCTTTAGCGGGGGGGGCATTCAGTACTTC	CASFSGGGIQYF
NA	many	12	TRBJ2-5	TRBV10-1	TGCGCCAGCAGTGACGGGAAAGAGACCCAGTACTTC	CASSDGKETQYF
TRBD1	many	17	TRBJ1-2	TRBV4-2	TGTGCCAGCAGCCATCTAAGGGGACAGGGAAGCTTCTATGGCTACACCTTC	CASSHLRGQGSFYGYTF